This entry lists 7 T cell receptor beta chains sequenced from one sample in a study of blood T cell repertoires in COVID-19. Sequencing was performed with immunoSEQ multiplex PCR; in TCRdb, only in-frame clones are kept and a portion is missing. The profile shows around 290,000 clones, 75% to 90% of them singletons. The sample taken for sequencing was peripheral blood. These receptors came from a man between 35 and 55 years old with acute or convalescent COVID-19.

The chain has TRBV10-2 and TRBJ1-1; perhaps TRBD1 as D (5 bases). The V gene lost 0 bases and the J gene lost 6 bases, with 8 bases spanning the gap. CDR3 length: 13 amino acids. Germline V gene data show CDR1 as WSHSY and CDR2 as SAAADI. The CDR3 reads CASSESAGPEAFF. CDR3 DNA sequence: TGCGCCAGCAGTGAGTCGGCAGGGCCTGAAGCTTTCTTT.

The chain recombines TRBV5-1 with TRBJ2-1, with 9 bases lining up with TRBD2. CDR3 length equals 16 residues. Germline V gene sequence: CDR1 SGHRS, CDR2 YFSETQ. V lost 3 bases and J lost 2; bases outside the gene matches: 6. The DNA of the CDR3 is TGCGCCAGCAGCTCCTTTCTAGCGGGGCCCTACAATGAGCAGTTCTTC. It specifies CASSSFLAGPYNEQFF.

The chain is built from TRBV7-9 and TRBJ1-6; 8 bases are shared with TRBD1. The CDR3 length is 18 residues. Looked up from germline, CDR1 is SEHNR and CDR2 is FQNEAQ (reference sequence). Trimming cost V 4 bases and J 4 bases; bases outside gene matches: 12. CDR3 DNA sequence: TGTGCCAGCAGCTCGCCTCGGACAGGGAGCGAATATAATTCACCCCTCCACTTT. This codes for CASSSPRTGSEYNSPLHF.

The chain couples TRBV7-6 to TRBJ2-2; weak D call: TRBD1 (5 bases). Germline V gene sequence: CDR1 SGHVS, CDR2 FNYEAQ. V lost 5 bases to trimming and J lost 0 bases, with 16 bases between them. There are 17 residues in the CDR3. CDR3: CASSPFMTVANTGELFF. In DNA form, the CDR3 reads TGTGCCAGCAGCCCTTTTATGACAGTCGCGAACACCGGGGAGCTGTTTTTT.

The genes are TRBV5-1 and TRBJ1-2; a weak D match, TRBD1 (6 bases). The V end was cut by 2 bases, the J end by 2 bases, with 10 bases between. The CDR3 has 14 residues. Germline V gene lookup returns CDR1 SGHRS and CDR2 YFSETQ. CDR3 nucleotide sequence: TGCGCCAGCAGCTTTGGGCAGGGGAACTATGGCTACACCTTC. Its protein product is CASSFGQGNYGYTF.

The rearrangement links TRBV2 to TRBJ2-3; TRBD2 matches at 9 bases. Germline loops: CDR1 SNHLY, CDR2 FYNNEI. J was trimmed by 2 bases and V by 7 bases; bases with no gene match: 1. The CDR3 contains 13 residues. For the CDR3, the DNA is TGTGCCAGCAAGGGACTAGCCACAGATACGCAGTATTTT. Amino acid sequence: CASKGLATDTQYF.

This clone occurred once. J is TRBJ2-1 and V is TRBV7-9, with 13 bases that match TRBD2. Germline V CDR1 and CDR2: SEHNR, FQNEAQ (reference sequence). After removal of 6 bases from V and 1 base from J, the junction contained 3 bases not matched to a gene. The CDR3 loop spans 16 amino acids. The CDR3 nucleotides read TGTGCCAGCAGTCAGACTAGCGGGGGGTCCTACAATGAGCAGTTCTTC. It codes for CASSQTSGGSYNEQFF.